Presented here are 25 T cell receptor beta chains from one specimen sequenced in a study of shared clonotypes between healthy human individuals. TCRdb keeps only in-frame clones here, not all; method: immunoSEQ multiplex PCR. The data show under 1,100,000 clones, around 78% seen once. Sequencing was carried out using memory CD4+ T cells from PBMCs. The subset denotes: CD45RA-negative fraction. The receptor set was obtained from a man aged 18-30 years in good health. Some clones in this sample may be carry-over from other donors' samples.

The V call is TRBV25-1, the J call TRBJ2-5; D unresolved. From germline, CDR1 is MGHDK and CDR2 SYGVNS. There are 11 residues in the CDR3. Deletions cut 8 bases from V and 4 bases from J, with 8 bases between. CDR3 DNA: TGTGCCAGCGCCGAGAGAGAGACCCAGTACTTC. This translates into CASAERETQYF. The entire variable domain, with the rest obtained from reference TRBV25-1 and TRBJ2-5, is as follows: EADIYQTPRYLVIGTGKKITLECSQTMGHDKMYWYQQDPGMELHLIHYSYGVNSTEKGDLSSESTVSRIRTEHFPLTLESARPSHTSQYLCASAERETQYFGPGTRLLVL.

The CDR3 DNA is TGTGCCTGGGAGGGGAGGGACTATGGCTACACCTTC. It translates to CAWEGRDYGYTF. The chain recombines TRBV30 with TRBJ1-2; tentatively, D is TRBD1 (5 bases). Trimming pared 5 bases from V and 3 bases from J, leaving 10 bases between. The length of the CDR3 is 12 residues. Germline CDR1 reads GTSNPN; CDR2 reads SVGIG (reference sequence).

V is TRBV28 and J is TRBJ2-7, with 9 bases matching TRBD2. The junction had 12 bases not matched to a gene; V was cut back by 8 bases and J by 7 bases. Looked up from germline, CDR1 is MDHEN and CDR2 is SYDVKM. The CDR3 consists of 14 residues. The CDR3 bases are TGTGCCAGCCGGTTGGGGACTAGCACGAGGGAGCAGTACTTC. Translation gives CASRLGTSTREQYF. Full variable domain (outside the CDR3, taken from reference TRBV28 and TRBJ2-7): DVKVTQSSRYLVKRTGEKVFLECVQDMDHENMFWYRQDPGLGLRLIYFSYDVKMKEKGDIPEGYSVSREKKERFSLILESASTNQTSMYLCASRLGTSTREQYFGPGTRLTVT.

On this clone itself: Just one base apart from a much larger clone, this may be a read error. This chain links TRBV4-1 with TRBJ2-5; D gene uncertain. Germline CDR1 reads MGHRA; CDR2 reads YSYEKL. V was cut by 5 bases and J by 3 bases, with 13 bases left in between. CDR3 length: 14 amino acids. The chain's CDR3 is CASSEGLQEETQYF. The CDR3 DNA reads TGCGCCAGCAGCGAAGGGTTACAAGAAGAGACCCAGTACTTC.

This sequence joins TRBV6-1 and TRBJ2-5; possible D gene TRBD1, 6 bases. The CDR3 covers 15 residues. Per the germline V gene, CDR1 is MNHNS and CDR2 is SASEGT. Trimming shortened V by 6 bases and J by 2 bases, and 16 bases separated the two germline ends. The DNA for the CDR3 is TGTGCCAGCAGCCACGCCCGGGACACACAAGAGACCCAGTACTTC. Its translation: CASSHARDTQETQYF.

The rearrangement uses TRBV29-1 and TRBJ2-3, with 10 bases lining up with TRBD1. The germline CDR1 and CDR2 sequences are SQVTM and ANQGSEA. This CDR3 is 13 amino acids long. The V segment lost 6 bases and the J segment 4 bases; nucleotides outside the gene matches: 4. The CDR3 loop is CSVGDRGPDTQYF. CDR3 nucleotides: TGCAGCGTAGGTGACAGGGGGCCAGATACGCAGTATTTT.

This sequence joins TRBV5-1 and TRBJ1-3; maybe TRBD1 (5 bases). Trimming removed 4 bases from V and 4 bases from J, with 12 bases in between. The germline V gene has CDR1 SGHRS and CDR2 YFSETQ. This CDR3 is built from 14 residues. This chain's CDR3 is CASSLEGVGNTIYF. The DNA for the CDR3 is TGCGCCAGCAGCCTCGAAGGGGTCGGAAACACCATATATTTT.

The CDR3, as DNA: TGTGCCAGCAGCCCCCGGGACAGAGACGGCTACACCTTC. Protein sequence: CASSPRDRDGYTF. The J gene is TRBJ1-2, the V gene TRBV25-1, with TRBD1 matching over 7 bases. Germline V gives CDR1 MGHDK, CDR2 SYGVNS. With 6 bases clipped from V and 8 bases from J, the junction kept 9 bases outside the gene matches. The CDR3 has 13 residues.

This CDR3 reads CSAADRTEAFF. The CDR3 DNA follows: TGCAGTGCCGCGGACCGCACTGAAGCTTTCTTT. The chain combines TRBV20-1 with TRBJ1-1; D ambiguous. V lost 6 bases to trimming and J lost 4 bases, with 9 bases between them. The CDR3 loop spans 11 amino acids. Germline CDR1 DFQATT, CDR2 SNEGSKA (reference sequence).

The chain couples TRBV28 to TRBJ2-3; unclear D gene. Germline V gene sequence: CDR1 MDHEN, CDR2 SYDVKM. V was shortened by 6 bases and J by 2 bases, with 6 bases between the two germline ends. This CDR3 is 12 amino acids long. The DNA for the CDR3 is TGTGCCAGCAGCGTCCCCACAGATACGCAGTATTTT. It specifies CASSVPTDTQYF. Filled out from reference TRBV28 and TRBJ2-3, the complete variable domain reads DVKVTQSSRYLVKRTGEKVFLECVQDMDHENMFWYRQDPGLGLRLIYFSYDVKMKEKGDIPEGYSVSREKKERFSLILESASTNQTSMYLCASSVPTDTQYFGPGTRLTVL.

The chain links TRBV4-2 to TRBJ2-2; D is uncertain. The germline V gene encodes CDR1 LGHNA and CDR2 YNFKEQ. The CDR3 consists of 16 residues. V lost 2 bases to trimming and J lost 4 bases, with 14 bases between them. CDR3 loop: CASSQTPGLGTGELFF. The CDR3, as DNA: TGTGCCAGCAGCCAAACCCCTGGTTTGGGCACCGGGGAGCTGTTTTTT.

CDR3 nucleotide sequence: TGTGCCACCAGCAGCCCACAGGGGTATGGCTACACCTTC. Translation gives CATSSPQGYGYTF. V is TRBV15 and J is TRBJ1-2, with 7 bases that match TRBD1. CDR3 size: 13 residues. V gave up 3 bases and J gave up 5 bases; unmatched junction bases: 3. Germline CDR1 LNHNV, CDR2 YYDKDF (reference sequence).

J is TRBJ1-2 and V is TRBV14; 11 bases fit TRBD1. Germline loops: CDR1 SGHDN, CDR2 FVKESK. This CDR3 has 14 residues. The V segment lost 5 bases and the J segment 8 bases; nucleotides outside the gene matches: 7. For the CDR3, the DNA is TGTGCCAGCAGCAACTCCGGGACAGGGGGAGGCTACACCTTC. This encodes CASSNSGTGGGYTF.

The genes are TRBV27 and TRBJ2-5; 9 bases are a match to TRBD2. Germline V gene sequence: CDR1 MNHEY, CDR2 SMNVEV (reference sequence). This CDR3 region has 21 residues. V shed 2 bases and J 3 bases; nucleotides not matched to a gene: 22. This CDR3 is CASSLVGVAGEPRRAEETQYF. In nucleotides, the CDR3 is TGTGCCAGCAGTTTAGTCGGTGTAGCGGGGGAACCCCGTCGGGCCGAAGAGACCCAGTACTTC.

As regards this clone: Other DNA sequences from this sample encode an identical CDR3 as well. This chain links TRBV30 with TRBJ1-1, with no clear D. CDR1 is GTSNPN and CDR2 is SVGIG in the germline V gene (reference sequence). The CDR3 has 14 residues. Trimming cost V 0 bases and J 0 bases, with 8 bases left between them. The CDR3 reads CAWSVPLLNTEAFF. CDR3 coding DNA: TGTGCCTGGAGTGTACCACTTTTGAACACTGAAGCTTTCTTT.

The chain employs TRBV11-3 and TRBJ2-3, with TRBD1 matching over 8 bases. The junction had 12 bases not matched to a gene; V was cut back by 5 bases and J by 5 bases. CDR1 and CDR2 from the germline V gene are SGHNT and YENEEA. The CDR3 spans 16 residues. The CDR3 reads CASSRGTGLSGDTQYF. The DNA for the CDR3 is TGTGCCAGCAGCAGAGGGACAGGCCTTTCGGGAGATACGCAGTATTTT.

This chain's CDR3 is CASSQNRGTGANVLTF. The CDR3 nucleotides read TGTGCCAGCAGCCAAAACAGGGGGACTGGGGCCAACGTCCTGACTTTC. The chain employs TRBV4-2 and TRBJ2-6; the match to TRBD1 covers 8 bases. Germline loops: CDR1 LGHNA, CDR2 YNFKEQ. The J segment lost 2 bases and the V segment lost 2 bases, leaving 2 bases of the junction unmatched. CDR3 length: 16 amino acids.

The chain combines TRBV10-3 with TRBJ2-2; 7 bases map to TRBD1. This CDR3 has 14 amino acids. V dropped 4 bases and J dropped 7; count of bases not matched to a gene: 6. Germline CDR1 reads ENHRY; CDR2 reads SYGVKD. The CDR3 nucleotides read TGTGCCATCAGTGGACAGGGTCCGAACGGGGAGCTGTTTTTT. It translates to CAISGQGPNGELFF.

The rearrangement links TRBV14 to TRBJ1-2, with TRBD1 matching over 11 bases. V shed 4 bases, J shed 3 bases, and the junction held 7 bases outside the gene matches. CDR1 SGHDN and CDR2 FVKESK come from the germline V gene. There are 16 residues in the CDR3. CDR3 coding DNA: TGTGCCAGCAGCCGCCGACCGGGACAGGGGGACTATGGCTACACCTTC. It specifies CASSRRPGQGDYGYTF.

V gene TRBV18 combines with J gene TRBJ2-3, with D hard to call. The CDR3 sequence is 15 residues long. Trimming took 2 bases from V and 0 from J, leaving 9 bases between them. Germline loops: CDR1 KGHSH, CDR2 LQKENI. Here the CDR3 DNA reads TGTGCCAGCTCACCATATTACGGGAGCACAGATACGCAGTATTTT. Amino acids: CASSPYYGSTDTQYF.

The V call is TRBV15, the J call TRBJ2-5; D perhaps matches TRBD2 (6 bases). Trimming took off 1 base at V and 4 bases at J, with 13 bases between the two ends. The CDR3 is 15 amino acids. Germline CDR1 LNHNV, CDR2 YYDKDF (reference sequence). CDR3 sequence reads: CATSRVRAGRETQYF. The CDR3 nucleotides read TGTGCCACCAGCAGAGTTCGAGCGGGTCGAGAGACCCAGTACTTC.

The genes are TRBV28 and TRBJ1-4, with unresolved D. Trimming shortened V by 1 base and J by 2 bases, and 8 bases separated the two germline ends. This CDR3 has 15 residues. Germline V CDR1 and CDR2: MDHEN, SYDVKM. In DNA, the CDR3 is TGTGCCAGCAGTTTATTCCGTGGGACTAATGAAAAACTGTTTTTT. This translates into CASSLFRGTNEKLFF.

The V and J genes are TRBV5-4 and TRBJ2-7; 7 bases agree with TRBD2. The CDR3 is made up of 16 amino acids. With 0 bases clipped from V and 2 bases from J, the junction kept 8 bases outside the gene matches. CDR1 and CDR2 (germline): SGHNT, YYREEE (reference sequence). CDR3 in amino acids: CASSLVSGGLTYEQYF. The DNA of the CDR3 is TGTGCCAGCAGCTTGGTTTCGGGAGGTTTAACCTACGAGCAGTACTTC.

This clone was detected only once. The V gene is TRBV4-2, the J gene TRBJ2-1; TRBD2 matches at 7 bases. The CDR3 spans 16 residues. Germline values: CDR1 LGHNA, CDR2 YNFKEQ. V dropped 0 bases and J dropped 6; count of bases not matched to a gene: 8. The CDR3 here is CASSQDEGLSPNEQFF. The CDR3 DNA is TGTGCCAGCAGCCAAGATGAGGGACTAAGTCCCAATGAGCAGTTCTTC.

The chain employs TRBV4-1 and TRBJ2-3, with D hard to call. The CDR3 sequence is 16 residues long. Germline lookup yields CDR1 MGHRA and CDR2 YSYEKL. V was trimmed by 0 bases and J by 2 bases, leaving 12 bases between them. CDR3 sequence reads: CASSQDGVSATDTQYF. The CDR3, as DNA: TGCGCCAGCAGCCAAGATGGAGTTTCAGCCACAGATACGCAGTATTTT.